This TCR beta chain is from a study of beta chain features in type 1 diabetes. The investigators reverse transcribed all of the isolated RNA, so they sequenced expressed TCRB transcripts. Produced via immunoSEQ multiplex PCR; TCRdb's table is partial and in-frame only. The table includes about 620,000 clones, about 14% detected once. CD45RO/CCR7/CD25/CD127/CD95/CD27 separated CD4+ naive, central memory, regulatory and stem cell-like memory cells by sorting. This clone was picked up a small number of times. The length of the CDR3 is 14 residues. Germline V lookup: CDR1 LGHNA, CDR2 YSLEER. Trimming removed 4 bases at V and 3 bases at J, with 13 bases between.

The chain employs TRBV4-3 and TRBJ2-7, with a possible D match to TRBD2 (6 bases). This TCR was sampled from a man between 18 and 35 years old in good health. Material for sequencing was naive CD4+ T cells from blood. This CDR3 reads CASSPGVASYEQYF. The CDR3 DNA sequence: TGCGCCAGCAGCCCGGGGGTAGCTAGCTACGAGCAGTACTTC.